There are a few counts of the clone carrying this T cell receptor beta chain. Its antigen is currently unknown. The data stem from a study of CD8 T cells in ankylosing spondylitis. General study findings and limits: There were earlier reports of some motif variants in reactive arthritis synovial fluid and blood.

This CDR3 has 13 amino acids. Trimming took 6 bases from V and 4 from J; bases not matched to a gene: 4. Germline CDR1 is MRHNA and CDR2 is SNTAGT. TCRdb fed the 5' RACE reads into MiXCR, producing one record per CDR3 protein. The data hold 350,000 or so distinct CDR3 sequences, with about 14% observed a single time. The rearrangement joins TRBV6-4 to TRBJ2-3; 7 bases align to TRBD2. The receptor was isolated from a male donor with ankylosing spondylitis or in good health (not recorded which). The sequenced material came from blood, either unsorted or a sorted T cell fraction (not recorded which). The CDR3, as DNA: TGTGCCAGCAGGGGAGCGGGATCAGATACGCAGTATTTT. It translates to CASRGAGSDTQYF.